These T cell receptor beta chains were read from a single sample in a study of regulatory T cells in long-lasting Graves disease. Each CDR3 protein gets one entry after TCRdb re-called the multiplex PCR reads with MiXCR. This sample has 400,000 to 500,000 distinct CDR3 sequences, with about 21% found just once. This sample comprised peripheral blood mononuclear cells (PBMCs), obtained when the disease was refractory, from a patient treated with antithyroid drugs. The receptors derive from a female donor with Graves disease. CDR3s include the opening cysteine and the closing phenylalanine or tryptophan. A D gene is named only where the DNA matches it firmly. Where a row states a size, it is once, few, many or the class of an expanded clone; other rows omit it.

D	size	V	J	CDR3	DNA
TRBD1	few	TRBV27	TRBJ2-2	CASSKGQGGGTGELFF	TGTGCCAGCAGTAAGGGACAGGGAGGAGGAACCGGGGAGCTGTTTTTT
TRBD1	many	TRBV28	TRBJ1-5	CASSLSDRVLQPQHF	TGTGCCAGCAGTTTATCGGACAGGGTACTTCAGCCCCAGCATTTT
TRBD2	few	TRBV28	TRBJ2-3	CASSYAREGTDTQYF	TGTGCCAGCAGTTACGCGCGGGAGGGCACAGATACGCAGTATTTT
NA	many	TRBV28	TRBJ2-6	CASSLTGANVLTF	TGTGCCAGCAGTCTAACTGGGGCCAACGTCCTGACTTTC
TRBD1	few	TRBV10-3	TRBJ1-2	CATRTGGIYGYTF	TGTGCCACCAGGACAGGGGGCATCTATGGCTACACCTTC
NA	NA	TRBV5-1	TRBJ2-2	CASSLSGTRHSVKSGELFF	TGCGCCAGCAGCTTGAGCGGGACACGCCACTCGGTGAAGTCCGGGGAGCTGTTTTTT
NA	many	TRBV6-1	TRBJ2-7	CASSQLAGEQYF	TGTGCCAGCAGTCAACTCGCCGGCGAGCAGTACTTC
NA	many	TRBV28	TRBJ2-7	CASSPGGPSYEQYF	TGTGCCAGCAGTCCCGGGGGGCCTTCCTACGAGCAGTACTTC
TRBD2	few	TRBV7-6	TRBJ2-2	CASSLGKTSGNTGELFF	TGTGCCAGCAGCTTGGGCAAGACTAGCGGGAACACCGGGGAGCTGTTTTTT
NA	NA	TRBV6-2/TRBV6-3	TRBJ1-1	CASSEQAPVTEAFF	TGTGCCAGCAGTGAGCAGGCACCGGTTACTGAAGCTTTCTTT
NA	few	TRBV18	TRBJ1-4	CASSPTGTNEKLFF	TGTGCCAGCTCACCGACAGGCACAAATGAAAAACTGTTTTTT
NA	many	TRBV12-3/TRBV12-4	TRBJ2-4	CASSLGFAAKNIQYF	TGTGCCAGCAGTTTAGGGTTTGCAGCCAAAAACATTCAGTACTTC
NA	NA	TRBV24-1	TRBJ1-2	CATSDRGLDGYTF	TGTGCCACCAGTGACAGGGGCTTGGATGGCTACACCTTC
NA	few	TRBV9	TRBJ1-4	CASSFGQSEDEKLFF	TGTGCCAGCAGCTTCGGGCAAAGTGAGGATGAAAAACTGTTTTTT
NA	many	TRBV6-1	TRBJ1-1	CASSQPAGTEAFF	TGTGCCAGCAGTCAACCCGCGGGAACTGAAGCTTTCTTT
NA	NA	TRBV7-2	TRBJ1-6	CASSLRERGYNSPLHF	TGTGCCAGCAGCTTAAGGGAGAGGGGTTATAATTCACCCCTCCACTTT
TRBD1	NA	TRBV20-1	TRBJ2-6	CSASSGTGGNNVLTF	TGCAGTGCTAGCTCCGGGACAGGGGGTAACAACGTCCTGACTTTC
NA	many	TRBV2	TRBJ1-5	CASSEHVRQVIF	TGTGCCAGCAGCGAACATGTGAGACAAGTGATTTTT
NA	many	TRBV2	TRBJ2-5	CASRGGLETQYF	TGTGCCAGCAGGGGGGGATTGGAGACCCAGTACTTC
TRBD1	many	TRBV29-1	TRBJ2-5	CSVVDGQVGTWTQYF	TGCAGCGTTGTTGACGGACAGGTTGGGACGTGGACCCAGTACTTC
NA	NA	TRBV19	TRBJ2-4	CASSMAGFNIQYF	TGTGCCAGTAGTATGGCAGGGTTTAACATTCAGTACTTC
TRBD1	few	TRBV20-1	TRBJ2-7	CSAWGTGLYEQYF	TGCAGTGCTTGGGGGACAGGGCTCTACGAGCAGTACTTC
NA	NA	TRBV28	TRBJ2-1	CASSLSPGSFYNEQFF	TGTGCCAGCAGTCTTTCCCCCGGGAGTTTCTACAATGAGCAGTTCTTC
NA	few	TRBV29-1	TRBJ2-7	CSVRNTYEQYF	TGCAGCGTCCGAAATACCTACGAGCAGTACTTC
NA	many	TRBV28	TRBJ2-2	CASTRIGPNTGELFF	TGTGCCAGTACACGGATCGGGCCAAATACCGGGGAGCTGTTTTTT
TRBD2	many	TRBV27	TRBJ2-5	CASSWAPVQTSDTQETQYF	TGTGCCAGCAGTTGGGCCCCGGTTCAAACTAGCGACACCCAAGAGACCCAGTACTTC
NA	few	TRBV2	TRBJ1-5	CASSFRTAKGGAQHF	TGTGCCAGCAGTTTCCGGACAGCCAAGGGGGGGGCCCAGCATTTT
TRBD1	few	TRBV5-1	TRBJ2-7	CASSTDRGLDEQYF	TGCGCCAGCAGCACCGACAGGGGGCTCGACGAGCAGTACTTC